This TCR beta chain was obtained from a study of control samples from healthy donors and cancer patients. Using immunoSEQ multiplex PCR, the repertoire was profiled, and TCRdb retains in-frame clones only, with some absent. Here the sample spans 95,000 to 150,000 clones, approximately 88% being singletons. The CDR3 loop spans 14 amino acids. CDR1 is LNHDA, CDR2 SQIVND, per germline (reference sequence). Trimming shortened V by 6 bases and J by 2 bases, and 13 bases separated the two germline ends. This clone was recorded a few times. The chain combines TRBV19 with TRBJ1-1, with a weak D call TRBD1 (6 bases). Specimen: blood. The TCR comes from a man between 50 and 59 years old in good health. CDR3 sequence (DNA): TGTGCCAGTAGCCCTGGACAGTCAAACACTGAAGCTTTCTTT. This translates into CASSPGQSNTEAFF.